The 14 T cell receptor beta chains presented below share a single source sample, sequenced in a study of post-analysis software for immune sequencing data. Study findings and constraints: Patients had higher frequencies than controls of five or six TRBV segments, including TRBV5-6, TRBV5-1 and TRBV20-1.

Built from TCR beta cDNA, the libraries had unique molecular identifiers in them. MiXCR, applied by TCRdb to the PCR reads, yields one record per CDR3 protein. The sample holds hundreds of thousands of distinct CDR3 sequences, around 27% seen once. For these TCRs, the target antigens are not known. The sequenced sample consisted of blood. Receptor source: a girl aged 10 to 17 with multiple sclerosis.

This clonotype was recorded many times. J is TRBJ2-5 and V is TRBV4-3; no reliable D call. This CDR3 contains 13 residues. The germline CDR1 and CDR2 sequences are LGHNA and YSLEER. Trimming pared 1 base from V and 2 bases from J, leaving 5 bases between. The DNA for the CDR3 is TGCGCCAGCAGCCAAGGGCTACAAGAGACCCAGTACTTC. Translating it yields CASSQGLQETQYF.

In the case of this clonotype: At one of its ends the junction is not consistent with the germline gene, which may arise from a read error. V gene TRBV9 combines with J gene TRBJ2-3, with 10 nucleotides matching TRBD2. Germline V gene sequence: CDR1 SGDLS, CDR2 YYNGEE. The CDR3 sequence is 15 residues long. The chain's CDR3 is CACSRTSGSTDTQYF. CDR3 nucleotide sequence: TGTGCCTGCAGTAGGACTAGCGGAAGCACAGATACGCAGTATTTT.

The rearrangement uses TRBV7-9 and TRBJ2-3; tentative D call: TRBD2 (5 bases). V gave up 7 bases and J gave up 0 bases, with 14 bases separating them. Per the germline V gene, CDR1 is SEHNR and CDR2 is FQNEAQ (reference sequence). The length of the CDR3 is 15 residues. The CDR3 DNA reads as TGTGCCAGCAAGAATCTAGCTGAGAGCACAGATACGCAGTATTTT. It specifies CASKNLAESTDTQYF. The entire variable domain, with the rest obtained from reference TRBV7-9 and TRBJ2-3, is as follows: DTGVSQNPRHKITKRGQNVTFRCDPISEHNRLYWYRQTLGQGPEFLTYFQNEAQLEKSRLLSDRFSAERPKGSFSTLEIQRTEQGDSAMYLCASKNLAESTDTQYFGPGTRLTVL.

With regard to this clonotype: An end of the junction does not agree with germline; a read error may underlie this. This rearrangement joins TRBV14 to TRBJ2-7, with 8 bases fitting TRBD2. In germline, CDR1 is SGHDN, CDR2 FVKESK. The CDR3 is 16 residues long. The CDR3 DNA is TGTGCCAGCAGACAAGATCGGAGCGGGAGTCGCTACGAGCAGTACTTC. This translates into CASRQDRSGSRYEQYF.

The rearrangement joins TRBV12-3 or TRBV12-4 to TRBJ2-1, with 7 bases lining up with TRBD1. The CDR3 has 15 amino acids. V dropped 4 bases and J dropped 6; count of bases not matched to a gene: 9. Here the CDR3 reads CASSSIRDSSNEQFF. CDR3 coding DNA: TGTGCCAGCAGTTCCATCCGGGACAGCTCCAATGAGCAGTTCTTC.

The rearrangement links TRBV4-3 to TRBJ2-7; 8 nucleotides match TRBD1. Looked up from germline, CDR1 is LGHNA and CDR2 is YSLEER. V was clipped by 1 base and J by 7 bases; unmatched bases: 18. The CDR3 length is 18 residues. CDR3: CASSQGRTGTGSYNEQYF. Here the CDR3 DNA reads TGCGCCAGCAGCCAAGGTCGGACAGGGACGGGCTCCTACAATGAGCAGTACTTC.

With regard to this clonotype: Since no conserved phenylalanine or tryptophan closes the CDR3, a read error is the likely cause. The V call is TRBV3-1, the J call TRBJ2-5, with D maybe TRBD2 (6 bases). CDR3 length: 14 residues. V lost 4 bases, J lost 4 bases, and 13 bases lay in between. Germline V CDR1 and CDR2: LGHDT, YNNKEL (reference sequence). Written as DNA, the CDR3 is TGTGCCAGCAGCCCTCCGGCGGGGAGAGAGACCCAGTACTAC. Encoded protein: CASSPPAGRETQYY.

The genes are TRBV29-1 and TRBJ2-3; TRBD1 agrees at 9 bases. Trimming removed 4 bases from V and 5 bases from J; junction bases left unmatched: 10. CDR1 is SQVTM and CDR2 is ANQGSEA in the germline V gene. The CDR3 has 15 amino acids. CDR3 sequence (DNA): TGCAGCGTTGGACCCGGGGGGACAGGGAGAGATACGCAGTATTTT. As protein: CSVGPGGTGRDTQYF.

The chain joins TRBV7-2 to TRBJ1-5, with unresolved D. Germline V gene lookup returns CDR1 SGHTA and CDR2 FQGNSA. CDR3 length: 14 residues. With 11 bases removed from V and 2 bases from J, the gap between germline ends came to 16 bases. The DNA for the CDR3 is TGTGCCTCACGGACGGACGGACGCAATCAGCCCCAGCATTTT. Its translation: CASRTDGRNQPQHF.

V and J are TRBV28 and TRBJ2-3; D is unresolved. Trimming took 4 bases from V and 9 from J, leaving 11 bases between them. This CDR3 contains 12 residues. Germline V gene lookup returns CDR1 MDHEN and CDR2 SYDVKM. CDR3 in amino acids: CASSSSLRTQYF. The CDR3 nucleotides are TGTGCCAGCAGTTCTTCCCTGCGCACGCAGTATTTT.

This clonotype has more than one count but fewer than ten. V is TRBV20-1 and J is TRBJ1-6, with TRBD1 as a possible D gene (5 bases). The CDR3 is 14 amino acids. CDR1 DFQATT and CDR2 SNEGSKA come from the germline V gene (reference sequence). V shed 0 bases and J shed 7 bases, with 10 bases lying between them. CDR3 DNA sequence: TGCAGTGCTAGAGATCATCAGGGAAATTCACCCCTCCACTTT. Amino acid sequence: CSARDHQGNSPLHF.

CDR3 DNA: TGTGCCAGCTCACTGGGACTAGCGAGCGAGCAGTTCTTC. It codes for CASSLGLASEQFF. J is TRBJ2-1 and V is TRBV18; TRBD2 agrees at 10 bases. There are 13 residues in the CDR3. Germline assignment: CDR1 KGHSH and CDR2 LQKENI. The ends lost 4 bases at V and 10 bases at J; junction bases unmatched: 4.

The CDR3 DNA sequence: TGTGCCGAACCCAACGGCTCCTACAATGAGCAGTTCTTC. Its protein is CAEPNGSYNEQFF. The chain joins TRBV5-6 to TRBJ2-1, with D hard to call. The CDR3 contains 13 residues. The ends were cut back, 10 bases at V and 0 bases at J, with 11 bases in the middle. The germline V gene has CDR1 SGHDT and CDR2 YYEEEE.

This clonotype was counted between two and nine times. This sequence joins TRBV18 and TRBJ2-1; TRBD2 matches at 9 bases. This CDR3 region has 16 residues. Germline V gene data show CDR1 as KGHSH and CDR2 as LQKENI. V lost 2 bases and J lost 2; bases outside the gene matches: 4. Here the CDR3 DNA reads TGTGCCAGCTCACCAGAACTAGCGGGCCCCTACAATGAGCAGTTCTTC. As protein: CASSPELAGPYNEQFF.